This T cell receptor (beta chain) appears in the sequencing data of a study of patients and donors after allogeneic stem cell transplantation. V lost 3 bases, J lost 5 bases, and 11 bases lay in between. The CDR3 has 13 residues. TCRdb called the RT-PCR reads again in MiXCR, with one record for every CDR3 protein. The profile covers 410,000 or so distinct CDR3 sequences, with under 20% appearing a single time and less than 9.5% taken by the ten largest. The sequence was obtained from a human donor who was either an allogeneic HSCT recipient or a stem cell or donor lymphocyte infusion donor (not recorded which). It is not recorded whose cells these are; they may come from a transplant donor. J is TRBJ2-7 and V is TRBV12-3 or TRBV12-4; weak D call: TRBD2 (6 bases). Sequenced material: blood, either unsorted or a sorted T cell fraction (not recorded which). CDR3 protein: CASSFTSYHEQYF. As DNA, the CDR3 is TGTGCCAGCAGTTTTACTAGCTACCACGAGCAGTACTTC.